This T cell receptor beta chain was profiled in a study of blood T cell repertoires in COVID-19. V shed 0 bases and J shed 4 bases, with 10 bases lying between them. The CDR3 covers 14 residues. From germline, CDR1 is SGHRS and CDR2 YFSETQ. Produced via immunoSEQ multiplex PCR; TCRdb's table is partial and in-frame only. The top ten hold approximately 37% of the sample, which has 70,000 to 85,000 clones, more than 70% seen once. The genes are TRBV5-1 and TRBJ1-1; D might be TRBD1 (6 bases). Sequencing was performed on peripheral blood. The clonotype originates from a man older than 75 with active or convalescent COVID-19. The chain's CDR3 is CASSLGGGSTEAFF. In DNA form, the CDR3 reads TGCGCCAGCAGCTTGGGAGGGGGATCCACTGAAGCTTTCTTT.